This entry lists 31 T cell receptor beta chains sequenced from one sample in a study of blood T cell repertoires in COVID-19. Here immunoSEQ multiplex PCR was the method, and the copy in TCRdb shows in-frame clones only, minus some. In the table there are about 71,000 clones, more than 80% of which are singletons. Sequenced material: peripheral blood. Receptors originate from an elderly man with acute or convalescent COVID-19.

The chain links TRBV5-1 to TRBJ2-2; weak D call: TRBD1 (6 bases). Germline-derived CDR1 and CDR2 are SGHRS and YFSETQ. This CDR3 spans 16 amino acids. V gave up 3 bases and J gave up 5 bases, with 17 bases separating them. The CDR3 sequence is CASSWNGQTFTGELFF. CDR3 coding DNA: TGCGCCAGCAGCTGGAACGGACAGACTTTTACCGGGGAGCTGTTTTTT.

The V gene is TRBV27, the J gene TRBJ1-1; D not certain. The CDR3 is 15 amino acids. Germline V CDR1 and CDR2: MNHEY, SMNVEV (reference sequence). Trimming cost V 0 bases and J 1 base, with 9 bases left between them. CDR3 bases: TGTGCCAGCAGTTTATCGAAGAGGAGGAACACTGAAGCTTTCTTT. Its protein product is CASSLSKRRNTEAFF.

The chain links TRBV9 to TRBJ2-7, with D possibly TRBD1 on 5 matching bases. Trimming removed 3 bases from V and 0 bases from J, with 7 bases in between. This CDR3 is built from 13 residues. Germline V CDR1 and CDR2: SGDLS, YYNGEE. CDR3 sequence reads: CASSETVSYEQYF. In nucleotides, the CDR3 is TGTGCCAGCAGCGAGACAGTCTCCTACGAGCAGTACTTC. The full variable domain, rest sourced from reference TRBV9 and TRBJ2-7, is DSGVTQTPKHLITATGQRVTLRCSPRSGDLSVYWYQQSLDQGLQFLIQYYNGEERAKGNILERFSAQQFPDLHSELNLSSLELGDSALYFCASSETVSYEQYFGPGTRLTVT.

The chain has TRBV2 and TRBJ2-5; 10 bases map to TRBD2. Germline lookup yields CDR1 SNHLY and CDR2 FYNNEI. The CDR3 contains 15 residues. J was trimmed by 5 bases and V by 8 bases; bases with no gene match: 11. CDR3 in DNA: TGTGCCAGCTCCTCCCAGCGGGGGGGCGGGGAGACCCAGTACTTC. Translated, it gives CASSSQRGGGETQYF. The full variable domain, its missing parts supplied by reference TRBV2 and TRBJ2-5, is EPEVTQTPSHQVTQMGQEVILRCVPISNHLYFYWYRQILGQKVEFLVSFYNNEISEKSEIFDDQFSVERPDGSNFTLKIRSTKLEDSAMYFCASSSQRGGGETQYFGPGTRLLVL.

V and J are TRBV19 and TRBJ1-1, with D possibly matching TRBD1 (6 bases). The V end lost 6 bases, the J end lost 2 bases, and 10 bases lay between the germline ends. The CDR3 is made up of 13 amino acids. Germline V gene lookup returns CDR1 LNHDA and CDR2 SQIVND (reference sequence). CDR3 loop: CASSPTGNTEAFF. For the CDR3, the DNA is TGTGCCAGTAGCCCGACAGGAAACACTGAAGCTTTCTTT.

The CDR3 region is CASSQDMYGGPWGTDTQYF. The CDR3 DNA follows: TGTGCCAGCAGCCAAGATATGTACGGGGGGCCTTGGGGCACAGATACGCAGTATTTT. V usage is TRBV3-1 (or the pseudogene TRBV3-2) and J usage is TRBJ2-3, with D possibly matching TRBD2 (7 bases). This CDR3 is built from 19 residues. V lost 0 bases, J lost 1 base, and 20 bases lay in between. The V gene's germline CDR1 is LGHDT and CDR2 YNNKEL (reference sequence).

This chain links TRBV4-1 with TRBJ1-5, with TRBD1 matching 8 bases. The germline CDR1 and CDR2 sequences are MGHRA and YSYEKL. The CDR3 loop spans 16 amino acids. The J segment lost 5 bases and the V segment lost 0 bases, leaving 6 bases of the junction unmatched. The CDR3 region is CASSQEGGTGYQPQHF. The CDR3 DNA reads as TGCGCCAGCAGCCAAGAAGGGGGGACAGGTTATCAGCCCCAGCATTTT.

V usage is TRBV25-1 and J usage is TRBJ2-1, with a tentative D call TRBD2 (5 bases). Between the trimmed V and J ends, which lost 2 bases and 0 bases, there was a span of 5 bases. This CDR3 has 14 amino acids. Germline CDR1 is MGHDK and CDR2 is SYGVNS. CDR3 amino acids: CASSEGSSYNEQFF. In DNA, the CDR3 is TGTGCCAGCAGTGAAGGGAGCTCCTACAATGAGCAGTTCTTC.

The chain employs TRBV5-1 and TRBJ2-5; 9 nucleotides align to TRBD2. This CDR3 has 14 amino acids. V was pared by 6 bases and J by 6 bases, with 9 bases of the junction left unmatched. The germline CDR1 and CDR2 sequences are SGHRS and YFSETQ. The DNA for the CDR3 is TGCGCCAGCAACCCTTTTAGCGGGAGTCAGACCCAGTACTTC. The encoded protein is CASNPFSGSQTQYF.

The CDR3 region is CASSWTDQETQYF. The CDR3 DNA sequence: TGTGCCAGCAGCTGGACAGACCAAGAGACCCAGTACTTC. The chain carries TRBV7-2 and TRBJ2-5; tentatively, D is TRBD1 (6 bases). The V end was cut by 4 bases, the J end by 0 bases, with 6 bases between. Germline loops: CDR1 SGHTA, CDR2 FQGNSA. The CDR3 loop spans 13 amino acids.

V gene TRBV18 combines with J gene TRBJ1-2; 8 positions agree with TRBD1. Germline CDR1 KGHSH, CDR2 LQKENI. The CDR3 spans 15 residues. V dropped 3 bases and J dropped 7; count of bases not matched to a gene: 10. The CDR3 region has the DNA TGTGCCAGCTCACCCTATGCTGAGACAGGGGTTGGCTACACCTTC. This codes for CASSPYAETGVGYTF. The variable domain in full, completed from reference TRBV18 and TRBJ1-2, reads NAGVMQNPRHLVRRRGQEARLRCSPMKGHSHVYWYRQLPEEGLKFMVYLQKENIIDESGMPKERFSAEFPKEGPSILRIQQVVRGDSAAYFCASSPYAETGVGYTFGSGTRLTVV.

This clone appeared a few times. The chain couples TRBV28 to TRBJ2-7, with no clear D. Trimming pared 5 bases from V and 2 bases from J, leaving 13 bases between. The germline V gene has CDR1 MDHEN and CDR2 SYDVKM. The CDR3 loop spans 14 amino acids. Written as DNA, the CDR3 is TGTGCCAGCAGTCTTTATCTAGATCCCTACGAGCAGTACTTC. Protein sequence: CASSLYLDPYEQYF.

J is TRBJ2-1 and V is TRBV25-1; tentatively, D is TRBD2 (6 bases). The CDR3 consists of 11 residues. The V end was cut by 7 bases, the J end by 9 bases, with 10 bases between. Germline lookup yields CDR1 MGHDK and CDR2 SYGVNS. The CDR3 DNA reads as TGTGCCAGCACCTCCGGGGGTGAGCAGTTCTTC. Protein: CASTSGGEQFF.

The chain carries TRBV18 and TRBJ2-3; 7 bases line up with TRBD1. The V and J ends lost 4 bases and 3 bases, in that order; junction bases with no gene match: 4. The CDR3 spans 14 residues. Per the germline V gene, CDR1 is KGHSH and CDR2 is LQKENI. DNA for the CDR3: TGTGCCAGCTCACAACAGGGGATGACAGATACGCAGTATTTT. Translation: CASSQQGMTDTQYF.

The chain couples TRBV19 to TRBJ2-5, with TRBD2 identical over 8 bases. The CDR3 is 14 amino acids. Germline CDR1 reads LNHDA; CDR2 reads SQIVND (reference sequence). The J segment lost 3 bases and the V segment lost 9 bases, leaving 9 bases of the junction unmatched. DNA of the CDR3: TGTGCCAGCAGATTCACTAGCGGTAAAGAGACCCAGTACTTC. Protein product: CASRFTSGKETQYF.

The chain combines TRBV19 with TRBJ1-2; 7 nucleotides match TRBD1. The CDR3 has 14 amino acids. V dropped 7 bases and J dropped 3; count of bases not matched to a gene: 8. Looked up from germline, CDR1 is LNHDA and CDR2 is SQIVND (reference sequence). The CDR3 loop is CASIDRASDYGYTF. The CDR3 DNA sequence: TGTGCCAGTATCGACAGGGCCTCTGACTATGGCTACACCTTC.

The V call is TRBV7-9, the J call TRBJ2-7, with D possibly TRBD2 on 5 matching bases. This CDR3 comprises 14 residues. Germline lookup yields CDR1 SEHNR and CDR2 FQNEAQ (reference sequence). V gave up 5 bases and J gave up 3 bases, with 14 bases separating them. The CDR3 sequence: CASSRVSGNYEQYF. Here the CDR3 DNA reads TGTGCCAGCAGCCGGGTGTCCGGGAACTACGAGCAGTACTTC. Using reference TRBV7-9 and TRBJ2-7 for the parts outside the CDR3, the full variable domain is DTGVSQNPRHKITKRGQNVTFRCDPISEHNRLYWYRQTLGQGPEFLTYFQNEAQLEKSRLLSDRFSAERPKGSFSTLEIQRTEQGDSAMYLCASSRVSGNYEQYFGPGTRLTVT.

The V and J genes are TRBV20-1 and TRBJ2-3; tentative D call: TRBD2 (5 bases). CDR1 and CDR2 from the germline V gene are DFQATT and SNEGSKA (reference sequence). Trimming took 3 bases from V and 8 from J, leaving 12 bases between them. The CDR3 loop spans 12 amino acids. The CDR3 region has the DNA TGCAGTGCTAGTGGGCCCCGGGGTACGCAGTATTTT. Amino acids: CSASGPRGTQYF.

V gene TRBV5-1 combines with J gene TRBJ2-5, with 7 bases aligning to TRBD1. Unmatched junction bases numbered 4, after V lost 1 base and J lost 1 base. Germline V gives CDR1 SGHRS, CDR2 YFSETQ. The CDR3 consists of 15 residues. As DNA, the CDR3 is TGCGCCAGCAGCTTGATGGGACAGCTCCAAGAGACCCAGTACTTC. Its protein product is CASSLMGQLQETQYF.

The rearrangement joins TRBV18 to TRBJ2-2, with 15 bases matching TRBD2. V trimming: 3 bases; J trimming: 4 bases; junction bases outside the gene matches: 3. This CDR3 spans 17 amino acids. Germline-derived CDR1 and CDR2 are KGHSH and LQKENI. CDR3: CASSPQGLAGGTGELFF. In nucleotides, the CDR3 is TGTGCCAGCTCACCCCAGGGACTAGCGGGGGGCACCGGGGAGCTGTTTTTT.

The rearrangement joins TRBV28 to TRBJ2-3; 8 bases line up with TRBD2. There are 17 residues in the CDR3. The V and J ends lost 6 bases and 2 bases, in that order; junction bases with no gene match: 13. Looked up from germline, CDR1 is MDHEN and CDR2 is SYDVKM. As DNA, the CDR3 is TGTGCCAGCAGCCCCGGGCCGGGGGGGCGGTCCACAGATACGCAGTATTTT. Protein product: CASSPGPGGRSTDTQYF.

As to this clone: The sample contains more than one DNA sequence encoding this CDR3. This chain uses TRBV7-2 with TRBJ1-4, with D perhaps matching TRBD1 (5 bases). Per germline, CDR1 SGHTA and CDR2 FQGNSA. Trimming stripped 6 bases from V and 4 bases from J, with 12 bases between. The CDR3 spans 14 residues. The CDR3 protein is CASSSTAINEKLFF. The CDR3 bases are TGTGCCAGCAGTTCGACAGCGATTAATGAAAAACTGTTTTTT.

This clone was seen only once. The rearrangement links TRBV23-1 to TRBJ2-5, with TRBD2 matching 14 bases. TRBV23-1 is designated an ORF whose function remains uncertain. V shed 4 bases and J 1 base; nucleotides not matched to a gene: 14. This CDR3 is built from 20 residues. This CDR3 is CASSLLPGLAGAPAQETQYF. In DNA, the CDR3 is TGCGCCAGCAGTCTACTTCCGGGACTAGCGGGGGCACCAGCCCAAGAGACCCAGTACTTC.

This clone showed up just once. V usage is TRBV5-5 and J usage is TRBJ1-1; TRBD1 aligns across 9 bases. The CDR3 extends over 14 amino acids. In germline, CDR1 is SGHKS, CDR2 YYEKEE (reference sequence). Unmatched junction bases numbered 5, after V lost 4 bases and J lost 4 bases. The CDR3 region has the DNA TGTGCCAGCAGCACGGGACAGGGTGGCACTGAAGCTTTCTTT. Protein: CASSTGQGGTEAFF.

This clone was detected once. CDR3 residues: CASSLVRDRTQSGEKLFF. The CDR3 region has the DNA TGTGCCAGCAGCTTGGTCCGGGACAGGACCCAGTCGGGTGAAAAACTGTTTTTT. This chain uses TRBV5-6 with TRBJ1-4; 8 bases match TRBD1. The CDR3 covers 18 residues. Per the germline V gene, CDR1 is SGHDT and CDR2 is YYEEEE. The J segment lost 7 bases and the V segment lost 0 bases, leaving 14 bases of the junction unmatched.

The chain links TRBV2 to TRBJ2-7, with TRBD1 matching over 8 bases. The junction had 14 bases not matched to a gene; V was cut back by 4 bases and J by 3 bases. CDR1 is SNHLY and CDR2 is FYNNEI in the germline V gene. CDR3 length: 17 amino acids. The CDR3 DNA sequence: TGTGCCAGCAGTGGACAACCACCGGGACAGGCTCTCTACGAGCAGTACTTC. Protein: CASSGQPPGQALYEQYF.

This sequence joins TRBV3-1 (or the pseudogene TRBV3-2) and TRBJ2-6; tentatively, D is TRBD1 (5 bases). Germline values: CDR1 LGHDT, CDR2 YNNKEL (reference sequence). Trimming left V 0 bases short and J 0 bases short, with 9 bases between. This CDR3 is 17 amino acids long. The CDR3 protein is CASSQDQGTSGANVLTF. CDR3 sequence (DNA): TGTGCCAGCAGCCAAGATCAGGGCACCTCTGGGGCCAACGTCCTGACTTTC.

V gene TRBV9 combines with J gene TRBJ2-3, with 8 bases aligning to TRBD1. The CDR3 runs to 14 residues. CDR1 SGDLS and CDR2 YYNGEE come from the germline V gene. After removal of 3 bases from V and 6 bases from J, the junction contained 6 bases not matched to a gene. The DNA for the CDR3 is TGTGCCAGCAGCGGAAGACAGGGGCGCGATACGCAGTATTTT. Protein: CASSGRQGRDTQYF. Full variable domain (rest looked up from reference TRBV9 and TRBJ2-3): DSGVTQTPKHLITATGQRVTLRCSPRSGDLSVYWYQQSLDQGLQFLIQYYNGEERAKGNILERFSAQQFPDLHSELNLSSLELGDSALYFCASSGRQGRDTQYFGPGTRLTVL.

The CDR3 is CASRTYQGTEAFF. The DNA of the CDR3 is TGTGCCAGCAGGACATATCAGGGCACTGAAGCTTTCTTT. The chain combines TRBV27 with TRBJ1-1; possibly TRBD1 for D (5 bases). CDR1 is MNHEY, CDR2 SMNVEV, per germline (reference sequence). V lost 6 bases and J lost 4, with 12 bases in between. CDR3 size: 13 residues.

The chain is built from TRBV11-3 and TRBJ2-5; D call uncertain. CDR3 size: 12 residues. The V gene lost 3 bases and the J gene lost 4 bases, with 6 bases spanning the gap. The germline V gene has CDR1 SGHNT and CDR2 YENEEA. The CDR3: CASSLQRETQYF. In DNA form, the CDR3 reads TGTGCCAGCAGCTTGCAGCGAGAGACCCAGTACTTC.

The chain recombines TRBV5-5 with TRBJ2-7, with a possible D match to TRBD2 (6 bases). The CDR3 consists of 15 residues. The V end was cut by 0 bases, the J end by 3 bases, with 13 bases between. Germline V gives CDR1 SGHKS, CDR2 YYEKEE (reference sequence). The CDR3 DNA reads as TGTGCCAGCAGCTTGGCCATACAGGAGGGCTACGAGCAGTACTTC. This encodes CASSLAIQEGYEQYF.